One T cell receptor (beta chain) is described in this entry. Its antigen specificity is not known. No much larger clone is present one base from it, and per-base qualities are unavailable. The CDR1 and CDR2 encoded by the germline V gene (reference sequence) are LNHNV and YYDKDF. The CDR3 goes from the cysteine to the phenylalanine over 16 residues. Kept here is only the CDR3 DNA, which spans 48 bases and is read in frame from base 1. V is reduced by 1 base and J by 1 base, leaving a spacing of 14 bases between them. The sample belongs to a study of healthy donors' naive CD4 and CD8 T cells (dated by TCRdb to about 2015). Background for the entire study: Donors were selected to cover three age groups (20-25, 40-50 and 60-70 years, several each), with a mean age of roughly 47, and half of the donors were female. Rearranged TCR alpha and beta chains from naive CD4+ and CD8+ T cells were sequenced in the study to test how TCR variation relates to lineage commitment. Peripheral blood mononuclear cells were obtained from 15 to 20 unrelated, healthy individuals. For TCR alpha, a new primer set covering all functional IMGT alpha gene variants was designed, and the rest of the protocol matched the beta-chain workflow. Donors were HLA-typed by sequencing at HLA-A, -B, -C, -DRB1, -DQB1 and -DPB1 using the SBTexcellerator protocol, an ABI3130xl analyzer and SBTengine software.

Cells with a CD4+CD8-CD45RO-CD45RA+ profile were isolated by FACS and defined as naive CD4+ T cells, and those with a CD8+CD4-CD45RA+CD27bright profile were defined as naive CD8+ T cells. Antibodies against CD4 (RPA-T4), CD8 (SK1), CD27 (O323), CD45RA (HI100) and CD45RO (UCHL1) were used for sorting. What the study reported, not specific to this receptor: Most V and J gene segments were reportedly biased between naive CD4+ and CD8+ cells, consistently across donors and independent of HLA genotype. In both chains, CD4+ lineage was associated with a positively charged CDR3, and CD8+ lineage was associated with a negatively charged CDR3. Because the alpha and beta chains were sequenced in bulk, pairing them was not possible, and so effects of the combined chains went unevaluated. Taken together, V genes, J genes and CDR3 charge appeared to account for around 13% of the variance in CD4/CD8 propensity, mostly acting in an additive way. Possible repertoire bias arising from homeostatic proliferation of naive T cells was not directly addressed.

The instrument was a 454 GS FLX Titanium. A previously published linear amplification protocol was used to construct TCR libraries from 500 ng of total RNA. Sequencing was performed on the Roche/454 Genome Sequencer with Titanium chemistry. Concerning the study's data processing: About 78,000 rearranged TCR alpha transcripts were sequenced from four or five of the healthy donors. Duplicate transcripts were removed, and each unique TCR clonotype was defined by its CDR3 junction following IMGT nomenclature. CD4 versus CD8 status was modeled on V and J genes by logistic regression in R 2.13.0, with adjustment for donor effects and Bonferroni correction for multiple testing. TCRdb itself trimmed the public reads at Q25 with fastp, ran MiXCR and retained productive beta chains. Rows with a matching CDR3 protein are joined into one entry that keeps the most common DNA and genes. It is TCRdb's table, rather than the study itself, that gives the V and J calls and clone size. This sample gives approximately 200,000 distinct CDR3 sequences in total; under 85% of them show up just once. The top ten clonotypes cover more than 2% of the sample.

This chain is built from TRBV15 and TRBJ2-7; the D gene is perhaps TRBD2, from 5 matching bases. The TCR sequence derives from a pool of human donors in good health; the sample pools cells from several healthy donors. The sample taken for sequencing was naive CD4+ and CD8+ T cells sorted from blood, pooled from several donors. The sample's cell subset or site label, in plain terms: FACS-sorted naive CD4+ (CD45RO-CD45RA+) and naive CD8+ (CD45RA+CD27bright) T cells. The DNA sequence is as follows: TGTGCCACCAGCAGAGGATTGGCGAGAGGGTCCTACGAGCAGTACTTC. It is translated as CATSRGLARGSYEQYF.